The TCR beta chain under discussion was sequenced for a study of blood T cell repertoires in COVID-19. Study-level information: Samples taken during acute and convalescent COVID-19 were collected in the United States, Italy and Spain. T cells, B-cell-depleted T cells, or PBMCs supplied cDNA or gDNA.

This table comes from immunoSEQ multiplex PCR, and its TCRdb copy is limited to in-frame clones, with some not included. The sample holds some 520,000 clones, about 91% seen once. Seattle's enrolled individuals joined amid active infection and were then monitored longitudinally. Trimming pared 4 bases from V and 1 base from J, leaving 14 bases between. The germline CDR1 and CDR2 sequences are SGHRS and YFSETQ. The CDR3 length is 15 residues. The receptor was derived from a young man with COVID-19, enrolled during active disease. The chain recombines TRBV5-1 with TRBJ1-1, with unresolved D. The sequencing sample was made of peripheral blood. The CDR3 nucleotides are TGCGCCAGCAGCGGCTACGGGGTAGAGAACACTGAAGCTTTCTTT. Its translation is CASSGYGVENTEAFF.